This section outlines one T cell receptor (beta chain) sequence together with its context. These data belong to a study of early T cells in non-severe SARS-CoV-2 infection. V lost 6 bases, J lost 3 bases, and 18 bases lay in between. There are 14 residues in the CDR3. Germline CDR1 and CDR2: DFQATT and SNEGSKA (reference sequence). One entry per CDR3 protein, called by TCRdb with MiXCR from the 5' RACE reads. The repertoire includes roughly 67,000 distinct CDR3 sequences, 12% of them detected once, and around 1.8% sits in the top ten. This sequence joins TRBV20-1 and TRBJ2-7; TRBD1 might be the D (6 bases). The TCR sequence derives from an adult who was a healthcare worker with PCR-confirmed SARS-CoV-2 infection or an uninfected control (not recorded which). Sequencing input: whole blood. The CDR3 loop is CSAKKPRDNYEQYF. The CDR3 DNA reads TGCAGTGCGAAAAAACCCCGGGACAACTACGAGCAGTACTTC.